A selection of T cell receptor beta chains follows, all from one sample in a study of OX40 agonist ivuxolimab in advanced cancers. Produced via immunoSEQ multiplex PCR; TCRdb's table is partial and in-frame only. Of some 45,000 clones in the sample, approximately 89% were seen once. The source material was CD4+ or CD8+ T cells sorted from blood, sampled in a trial of the OX40 agonist ivuxolimab. These receptors originate from an adult with an advanced solid tumor such as melanoma, head and neck, liver or kidney cancer. CDR3s include the opening cysteine and the closing phenylalanine or tryptophan. The order of the fields is clone size, J gene, D gene, V gene, CDR3 protein, CDR3 DNA. A D gene is named only where the DNA matches it firmly. Clone sizes are given selectively: once, few, many, or a class where the clone is expanded.

NA TRBJ1-3 NA TRBV6-5 CASSYTSGNTIYF TGTGCCAGCAGTTACACCTCTGGAAACACCATATATTTT
once TRBJ2-1 NA TRBV4-2 CASSQEESLAYNEQFF TGTGCCAGCAGCCAAGAGGAGTCCCTGGCCTACAATGAGCAGTTCTTC
NA TRBJ1-2 NA TRBV7-9 CASSATQRDPPGGYTF TGTGCCAGCAGCGCGACCCAAAGGGACCCGCCCGGGGGCTACACCTTC
NA TRBJ1-2 NA TRBV5-4 CASSLGQARYGYTF TGTGCCAGCAGCTTGGGACAGGCGCGCTATGGCTACACCTTC
NA TRBJ2-5 NA TRBV28 CASSWDRPRETQYF TGTGCCAGCAGTTGGGACCGTCCCAGGGAGACCCAGTACTTC
few TRBJ1-5 NA TRBV27 CASRGWGGGQPQHF TGTGCCAGCAGGGGTTGGGGAGGAGGTCAGCCCCAGCATTTT
NA TRBJ2-7 NA TRBV4-3 CASSQGLTGNYEQYF TGCGCCAGCAGCCAAGGTTTGACAGGTAACTACGAGCAGTACTTC
NA TRBJ2-5 TRBD1 TRBV6-1 CASNHRGLQETQYF TGTGCCAGCAACCACAGGGGGCTCCAAGAGACCCAGTACTTC
NA TRBJ1-1 TRBD1 TRBV9 CASTGTGVLHTEAFF TGTGCCAGCACCGGGACAGGGGTTTTGCACACTGAAGCTTTCTTT
NA TRBJ2-3 TRBD1 TRBV7-6 CASSSTRTGIDTQYF TGTGCCAGCAGCTCCACCAGGACAGGGATAGATACGCAGTATTTT
NA TRBJ1-3 NA TRBV19 CATEPPGHSLSGNTIYF TGTGCCACCGAACCCCCGGGACACAGCCTCTCTGGAAACACCATATATTTT
NA TRBJ2-2 NA TRBV7-9 CASSLDNTGELFF TGTGCCAGCAGCTTAGATAACACCGGGGAGCTGTTTTTT
NA TRBJ2-1 NA TRBV7-2 CASSLAPTVQSYNEQFF TGTGCCAGCAGCTTAGCACCAACGGTTCAATCCTACAATGAGCAGTTCTTC
medium-sized TRBJ2-5 TRBD1 TRBV6-5 CASNSGTGIPETQYF TGTGCCAGCAACTCCGGGACAGGGATTCCCGAGACCCAGTACTTC
once TRBJ2-1 NA TRBV15 CATSIDPGHLNEQFF TGTGCCACCAGCATAGACCCAGGACATCTTAATGAGCAGTTCTTC
NA TRBJ2-5 TRBD2 TRBV2 CASSTASGGVKHPEETQYF TGTGCCAGCAGTACGGCTAGTGGGGGGGTAAAACACCCCGAGGAGACCCAGTACTTC
NA TRBJ2-7 NA TRBV29-1 CSVEDTAASQQYF TGCAGCGTTGAAGATACGGCGGCGTCGCAGCAGTACTTC
NA TRBJ2-7 TRBD2 TRBV4-2 CASSQASGGTSYEQYF TGTGCCAGCAGCCAGGCTAGCGGGGGGACCTCCTACGAGCAGTACTTC
once TRBJ1-5 TRBD1 TRBV6-6 CASASNRGSNQPQHF TGTGCCAGCGCGTCTAACAGGGGTAGCAATCAGCCCCAGCATTTT
NA TRBJ1-5 NA TRBV6-6 CASSLSGNQPQHF TGTGCCAGCAGTCTCAGTGGCAATCAGCCCCAGCATTTT
NA TRBJ2-1 NA TRBV29-1 CSVDPDREDYNEQFF TGCAGCGTTGATCCTGACAGGGAGGATTACAATGAGCAGTTCTTC
NA TRBJ1-2 TRBD1 TRBV5-6 CASSLQGAYFLYGYTF TGTGCCAGCAGCTTGCAGGGGGCTTATTTTCTCTATGGCTACACCTTC
NA TRBJ1-6 TRBD1 TRBV13 CASSLGTGVSPLHF TGTGCCAGCAGCTTAGGGACAGGGGTTTCACCCCTCCACTTT
NA TRBJ1-5 NA TRBV5-6 CASSLGAGNQPQHF TGTGCCAGCAGCTTGGGGGCGGGGAATCAGCCCCAGCATTTT
NA TRBJ2-1 NA TRBV7-9 CASSLFKGGNNEQFF TGTGCCAGCAGCCTGTTTAAGGGGGGAAACAATGAGCAGTTCTTC
NA TRBJ2-3 NA TRBV7-2 CASSASRSPLTDTQYF TGTGCCAGCAGCGCATCTAGGTCTCCCCTCACAGATACGCAGTATTTT
NA TRBJ1-2 TRBD1 TRBV9 CASSSSGTGKNGIYGYTF TGTGCCAGCAGCTCTTCCGGGACAGGGAAGAATGGGATTTATGGCTACACCTTC
NA TRBJ2-1 TRBD2 TRBV15 CATSHSAGLVGGIYNEQFF TGTGCCACCAGCCACTCAGCCGGGCTAGTGGGGGGGATTTACAATGAGCAGTTCTTC
few TRBJ2-7 NA TRBV4-3 CASSHDYIGRSGEGSSYEQYF TGCGCCAGCAGCCATGACTATATAGGGAGATCAGGGGAGGGAAGCTCCTACGAGCAGTACTTC
NA TRBJ1-2 NA TRBV7-6 CASSLAHPRRDGYTF TGTGCCAGCAGCTTAGCCCACCCGAGGAGGGATGGCTACACCTTC
many TRBJ2-7 NA TRBV18 CASSPQGQGSYEQYF TGTGCCAGCTCGCCCCAGGGGCAGGGCTCATACGAGCAGTACTTC
NA TRBJ2-2 NA TRBV5-8 CASRRGRTGELFF TGTGCCAGCAGGAGGGGGAGAACCGGGGAGCTGTTTTTT
once TRBJ2-2 NA TRBV29-1 CSVEVRDTGELFF TGCAGCGTTGAAGTCAGGGACACCGGGGAGCTGTTTTTT
NA TRBJ2-2 TRBD1 TRBV5-6 CASSFWGQGTGELFF TGTGCCAGCAGCTTTTGGGGACAGGGCACCGGGGAGCTGTTTTTT
NA TRBJ2-1 TRBD2 TRBV14 CASSFFSSGAYNEQFF TGTGCCAGCAGCTTTTTTTCTAGCGGGGCCTACAATGAGCAGTTCTTC
few TRBJ1-1 NA TRBV6-5 CASSSRGGDTEAFF TGTGCCAGCAGTTCGAGAGGGGGTGACACTGAAGCTTTCTTT
NA TRBJ2-5 NA TRBV11-2 CASSWVGGRETQYF TGTGCCAGCAGCTGGGTTGGGGGCCGGGAGACCCAGTACTTC